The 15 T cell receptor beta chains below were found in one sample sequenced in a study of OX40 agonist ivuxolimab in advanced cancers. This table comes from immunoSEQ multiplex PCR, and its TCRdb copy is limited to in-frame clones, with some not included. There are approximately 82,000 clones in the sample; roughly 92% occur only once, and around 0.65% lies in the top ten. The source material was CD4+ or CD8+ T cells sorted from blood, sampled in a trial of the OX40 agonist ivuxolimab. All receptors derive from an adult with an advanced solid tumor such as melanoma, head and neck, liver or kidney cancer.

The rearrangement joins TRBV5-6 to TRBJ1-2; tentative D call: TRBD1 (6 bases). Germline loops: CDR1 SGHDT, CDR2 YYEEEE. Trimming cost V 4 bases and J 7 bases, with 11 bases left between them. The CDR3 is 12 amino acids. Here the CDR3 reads CASSPRGGGYTF. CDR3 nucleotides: TGTGCCAGCAGCCCGCGAGGGGGTGGCTACACCTTC.

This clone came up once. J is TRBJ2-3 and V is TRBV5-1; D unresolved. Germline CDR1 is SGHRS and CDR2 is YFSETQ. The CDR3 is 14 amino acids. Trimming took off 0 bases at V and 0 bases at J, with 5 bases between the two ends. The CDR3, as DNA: TGCGCCAGCAGCTTGGAAGGTAGCACAGATACGCAGTATTTT. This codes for CASSLEGSTDTQYF.

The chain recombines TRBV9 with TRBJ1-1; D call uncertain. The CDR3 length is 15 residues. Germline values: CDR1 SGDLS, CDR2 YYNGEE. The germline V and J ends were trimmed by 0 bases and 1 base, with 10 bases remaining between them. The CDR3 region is CASSVGHSPNTEAFF. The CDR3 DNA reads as TGTGCCAGCAGCGTAGGGCACAGCCCGAACACTGAAGCTTTCTTT.

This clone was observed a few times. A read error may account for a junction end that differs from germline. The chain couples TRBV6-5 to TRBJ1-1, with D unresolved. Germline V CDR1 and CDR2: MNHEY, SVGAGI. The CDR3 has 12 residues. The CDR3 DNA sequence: TGTGCCAGCTCCTCGGTAGTGGGAATCCACGACTTT. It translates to CASSSVVGIHDF.

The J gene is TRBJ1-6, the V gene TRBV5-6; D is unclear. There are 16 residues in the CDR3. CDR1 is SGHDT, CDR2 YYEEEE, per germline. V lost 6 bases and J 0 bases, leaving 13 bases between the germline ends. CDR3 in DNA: TGTGCCAGCACCTCTCCCCGGAGCTCCTATAATTCACCCCTCCACTTT. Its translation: CASTSPRSSYNSPLHF.

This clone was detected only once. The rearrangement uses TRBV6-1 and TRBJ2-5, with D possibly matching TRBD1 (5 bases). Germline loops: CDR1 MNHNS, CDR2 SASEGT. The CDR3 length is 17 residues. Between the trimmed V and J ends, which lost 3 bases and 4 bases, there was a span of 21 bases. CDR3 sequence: CASSDSLGPSQGETQYF. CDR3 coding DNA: TGTGCCAGCAGTGATAGCTTGGGGCCAAGCCAGGGAGAGACCCAGTACTTC.

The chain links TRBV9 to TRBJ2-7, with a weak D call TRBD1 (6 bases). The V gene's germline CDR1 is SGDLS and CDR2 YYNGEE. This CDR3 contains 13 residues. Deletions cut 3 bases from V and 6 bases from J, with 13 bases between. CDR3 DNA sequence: TGTGCCAGCAGCGCCCACAGGGTAGGCGAGCAGTACTTC. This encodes CASSAHRVGEQYF. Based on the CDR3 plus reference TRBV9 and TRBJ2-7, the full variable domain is DSGVTQTPKHLITATGQRVTLRCSPRSGDLSVYWYQQSLDQGLQFLIQYYNGEERAKGNILERFSAQQFPDLHSELNLSSLELGDSALYFCASSAHRVGEQYFGPGTRLTVT.

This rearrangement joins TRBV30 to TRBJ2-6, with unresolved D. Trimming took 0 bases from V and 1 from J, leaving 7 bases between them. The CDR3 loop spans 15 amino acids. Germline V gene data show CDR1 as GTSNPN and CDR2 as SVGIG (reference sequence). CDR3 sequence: CAWSVDGSGANVLTF. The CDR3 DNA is TGTGCCTGGAGTGTGGATGGGTCTGGGGCCAACGTCCTGACTTTC.

The CDR3 spells CASGGGYEQYF. The CDR3 DNA reads as TGTGCCTCCGGGGGGGGGTACGAGCAGTACTTC. The rearrangement links TRBV10-3 to TRBJ2-7; 8 bases fit TRBD2. The CDR3 length is 11 residues. The V gene end was trimmed by 11 bases and the J gene end by 4 bases; junction bases not matched to a gene: 4. Germline V lookup: CDR1 ENHRY, CDR2 SYGVKD.

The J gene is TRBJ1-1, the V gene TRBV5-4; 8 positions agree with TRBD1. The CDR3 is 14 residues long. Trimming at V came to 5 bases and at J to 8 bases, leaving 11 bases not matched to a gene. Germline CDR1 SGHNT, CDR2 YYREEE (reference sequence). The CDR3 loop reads CASRIFGTGGEAFF. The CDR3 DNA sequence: TGTGCCAGCAGAATTTTCGGGACAGGAGGAGAAGCTTTCTTT.

CDR3 nucleotide sequence: TGTGCCAGCAGTTTATCAGGGACCACCGGGGAGCTGTTTTTT. Translating gives CASSLSGTTGELFF. The chain links TRBV27 to TRBJ2-2, with D possibly being TRBD1 or TRBD2 (5 bases each). The V and J ends lost 0 bases and 4 bases respectively, with 6 bases between them. Per the germline V gene, CDR1 is MNHEY and CDR2 is SMNVEV (reference sequence). This CDR3 has 14 amino acids.

The CDR3 loop reads CASSQAEDSETQYF. In DNA, the CDR3 is TGCGCCAGCAGCCAGGCAGAGGATTCTGAGACCCAGTACTTC. J is TRBJ2-5 and V is TRBV4-1; D not resolved. The CDR3 length is 14 residues. The germline V gene encodes CDR1 MGHRA and CDR2 YSYEKL. The V and J ends lost 3 bases and 5 bases respectively, with 13 bases between them.

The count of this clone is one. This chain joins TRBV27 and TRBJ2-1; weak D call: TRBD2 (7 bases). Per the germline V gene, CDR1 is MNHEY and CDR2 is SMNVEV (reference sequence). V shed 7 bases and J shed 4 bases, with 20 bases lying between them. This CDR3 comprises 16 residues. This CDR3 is CASKGGGGLLYNEQFF. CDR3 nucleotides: TGTGCCAGCAAAGGTGGGGGGGGCCTTCTATACAATGAGCAGTTCTTC.

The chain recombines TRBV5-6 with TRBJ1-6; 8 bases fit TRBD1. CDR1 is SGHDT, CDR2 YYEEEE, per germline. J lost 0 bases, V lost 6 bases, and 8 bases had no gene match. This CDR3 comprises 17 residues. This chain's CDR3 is CASTSQGAYSYNSPLHF. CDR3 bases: TGTGCCAGCACCTCTCAGGGGGCGTACTCCTATAATTCACCCCTCCACTTT.

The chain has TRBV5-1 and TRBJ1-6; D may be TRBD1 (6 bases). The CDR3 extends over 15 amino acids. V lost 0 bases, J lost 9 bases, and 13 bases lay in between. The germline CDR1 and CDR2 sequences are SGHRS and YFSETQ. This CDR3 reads CASSLDRGASSPLHF. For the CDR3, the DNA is TGCGCCAGCAGCTTGGACCGGGGGGCTTCTTCACCCCTCCACTTT.